The clone carrying this T cell receptor (beta chain) came up a few times. Its specificity is not known. The entry originates in a study of vaccination and CD4 T cells after COVID-19. The wider study: Cultures serving as controls received a peptide pool (CEFX or HIV-1 Nef) or no peptide.

Findings and caveats of the study: Convalescent participants were relatively few, and none had early post-infection timepoints studied.

Cultured CD4+ T cells had their DNA profiled by the Oncomine TCR Beta short-read assay. TCRdb fed the PCR reads into MiXCR, producing one record per CDR3 protein. The repertoire holds around 20,000 distinct CDR3 sequences, with 44% as singletons. Deletions cut 4 bases from V and 0 bases from J, with 7 bases between. From germline, CDR1 is SGHNT and CDR2 YYREEE (reference sequence). This CDR3 is 13 amino acids long. Time point indicated: late sampling 161 to 241 days after vaccination in a few convalescent patients. Treatment indicated: 10-day PBMC culture with coronavirus spike peptide pools or control peptides (ViraFEST assay). A half-volume replacement of the medium with fresh IL-2 medium was performed on days 3 and 7.

Sample: CD4+ T cells from blood, cultured in vitro, taken about 7 months after SARS-CoV-2 vaccination. This chain joins TRBV5-4 and TRBJ1-1; D is undetermined. The source is a human donor who had recovered from COVID-19. CDR3 DNA: TGTGCCAGCAGCGAGCACATGAACACTGAAGCTTTCTTT. This gives the protein CASSEHMNTEAFF.